This T cell receptor beta chain was sequenced in a study of blood T cell repertoires in COVID-19. Turning to the study itself: Sample material is recorded as cDNA or gDNA derived from T cells, B-cell-depleted T cells, or PBMCs.

Germline assignment: CDR1 SEHNR and CDR2 FQNEAQ (reference sequence). The junction had 8 bases not matched to a gene; V was cut back by 4 bases and J by 11 bases. The CDR3 covers 14 residues. Those enrolled, adults aged roughly 18 to 90 years, came from fewer than 25 US areas. Researchers sorted participants into cohorts using their self-reported clinical history. In the authors' methods: Reference gene primers were amplified, and this amplification served to estimate nucleated cell counts. Clones were sequenced by immunoSEQ multiplex PCR, and TCRdb holds only the in-frame ones, with some missing. V, J and clone size are those of that table, while D and trimming were read from the DNA. The repertoire includes roughly 190,000 clones, around 82% of them detected once, and more than 4% sits in the top ten.

The sample taken for sequencing was PBMCs or T cells enriched from blood (not recorded which). This sequence originates from a woman aged 60 to 75 with acute COVID-19. The V gene is TRBV7-9, the J gene TRBJ1-6, with TRBD1 identical over 7 bases. The CDR3 spells CASSSDRVGPPLHF. Written as DNA, the CDR3 is TGTGCCAGCAGCTCTGACAGGGTTGGACCACCCCTCCACTTT. Looking up the rest from reference TRBV7-9 and TRBJ1-6 gives the full variable domain: DTGVSQNPRHKITKRGQNVTFRCDPISEHNRLYWYRQTLGQGPEFLTYFQNEAQLEKSRLLSDRFSAERPKGSFSTLEIQRTEQGDSAMYLCASSSDRVGPPLHFGNGTRLTVT.